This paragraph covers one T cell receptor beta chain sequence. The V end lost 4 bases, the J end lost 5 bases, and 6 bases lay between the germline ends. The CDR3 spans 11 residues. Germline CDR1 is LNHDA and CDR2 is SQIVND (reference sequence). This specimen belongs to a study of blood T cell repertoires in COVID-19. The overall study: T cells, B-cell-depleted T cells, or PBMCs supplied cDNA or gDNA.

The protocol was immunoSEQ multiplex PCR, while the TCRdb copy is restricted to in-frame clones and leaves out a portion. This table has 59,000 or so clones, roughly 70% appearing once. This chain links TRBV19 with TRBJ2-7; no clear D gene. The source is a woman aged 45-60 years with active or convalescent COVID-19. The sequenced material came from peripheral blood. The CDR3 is CASSSIDEQYF. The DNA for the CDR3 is TGTGCCAGTAGTAGCATAGACGAGCAGTACTTC.